These 23 T cell receptor beta chains came from one sample sequenced in a study of T cells expressing NK-cell markers. TCRdb reanalyzed the 5' RACE reads and collapses them to one entry per CDR3 protein, without DNA. The sample data list under 500,000 distinct CDR3 sequences. The sequenced sample was blood T cells: a sorted CD56 or NKG2C T cell subset, CD4+ or CD8+ T cells, or bulk PBMC T cells (not recorded which). These receptors came from a woman aged 18-69 years in good health.

The rearrangement links TRBV5-1 to TRBJ2-2; without DNA, the TCRdb call of TRBD1 cannot be checked. The CDR3 consists of 15 residues. Per germline, CDR1 SGHRS and CDR2 YFSETQ. This CDR3 reads CASSFDRGRTGELFF.

This chain links TRBV29-1 with TRBJ2-7. CDR1 is SQVTM and CDR2 is ANQGSEA in the germline V gene. CDR3 length: 14 residues. Here the CDR3 reads CSVKKTLPSYEQYF.

The chain links TRBV6-2 or TRBV6-3 to TRBJ1-1; TCRdb's D call of TRBD1 is untestable without DNA. Germline lookup yields CDR1 MNHEY and CDR2 SVGEGT. The CDR3 runs to 15 residues. The CDR3 region is CASSYRGTGGPEAFF.

This chain connects TRBV19 to TRBJ1-3. Germline CDR1 is LNHDA and CDR2 is SQIVND (reference sequence). The CDR3 has 13 residues. CDR3 residues: CASSWSPGNTIYF.

This rearrangement joins TRBV5-4 to TRBJ2-3; without DNA, the TCRdb call of TRBD1 cannot be checked. The CDR3 totals 15 residues. Germline V gene data show CDR1 as SGHNT and CDR2 as YYREEE (reference sequence). The CDR3 is CASTYKGGSTDTQYF.

The CDR3: CASSSQSRDSSYEQYF. The chain uses TRBV11-1 and TRBJ2-7; TCRdb reports TRBD2, a call that lacks DNA to check it against. The CDR3 length is 16 residues. The germline V gene encodes CDR1 SGHAT and CDR2 FQDESV (reference sequence).

The genes are TRBV5-1 and TRBJ2-1; TCRdb proposes TRBD1, but this gene call is untestable without DNA. Germline CDR1 is SGHRS and CDR2 is YFSETQ. This CDR3 contains 15 residues. CDR3 residues: CASAPYSGVGNEQFF.

Here the CDR3 reads CSARTGSGTNEKLFF. This chain uses TRBV20-1 with TRBJ1-4. Germline V lookup: CDR1 DFQATT, CDR2 SNEGSKA (reference sequence). The CDR3 loop spans 15 amino acids.

The chain carries TRBV20-1 and TRBJ1-2; TCRdb gives TRBD1 as the D gene, but with no DNA this cannot be confirmed. CDR1 is DFQATT and CDR2 is SNEGSKA in the germline V gene (reference sequence). This CDR3 has 12 amino acids. CDR3 sequence reads: CGIWTGLGSYTF.

V gene TRBV12-3 or TRBV12-4 combines with J gene TRBJ2-2. The CDR3 has 12 residues. The CDR3 loop is CASGTMGGELFF.

The chain is built from TRBV12-3 or TRBV12-4 and TRBJ2-6; TCRdb names TRBD1, which stays unverified in the absence of DNA. The CDR3 loop spans 16 amino acids. This CDR3 reads CASSLGQVSGANVLTF.

The V gene is TRBV12-3 or TRBV12-4, the J gene TRBJ2-6; TCRdb gives TRBD2 as the D gene, but with no DNA this cannot be confirmed. The CDR3 is 15 amino acids. The CDR3: CASSPWTNGANVLTF.

This rearrangement joins TRBV20-1 to TRBJ2-7; TCRdb picks TRBD2, but there is no DNA to check that call. Germline CDR1 is DFQATT and CDR2 is SNEGSKA (reference sequence). This CDR3 contains 16 residues. The CDR3 here is CSVGLAGFRSSYEQYF.

The rearrangement uses TRBV20-1 and TRBJ1-1; there is no DNA to check the TCRdb D call of TRBD1. The CDR3 is 15 amino acids. Germline CDR1 and CDR2: DFQATT and SNEGSKA (reference sequence). The CDR3: CSARDQGMENTEAFF.

The rearrangement links TRBV6-1 to TRBJ1-2. There are 13 residues in the CDR3. CDR1 and CDR2 from the germline V gene are MNHNS and SASEGT. The CDR3 here is CASSTGLNYGYTF.

The chain combines TRBV20-1 with TRBJ1-6; TCRdb names TRBD1, which stays unverified in the absence of DNA. The CDR3 runs 13 residues. CDR1 is DFQATT, CDR2 SNEGSKA, per germline (reference sequence). CDR3 loop: CSARGALNSPLHF.

The CDR3 loop reads CSARPRRNSVLTDTQYF. The V and J genes are TRBV20-1 and TRBJ2-3; checking the TCRdb D call of TRBD2 is not possible without DNA. CDR3 length equals 17 residues. CDR1 and CDR2 from the germline V gene are DFQATT and SNEGSKA (reference sequence).

The rearrangement uses TRBV5-1 and TRBJ2-1; TCRdb designates TRBD2, a call that cannot be tested without DNA. The CDR3 totals 17 residues. CDR1 is SGHRS and CDR2 is YFSETQ in the germline V gene. CDR3 protein: CASSQEDSGLRSYEQFF.

V and J are TRBV12-3 or TRBV12-4 and TRBJ2-5; TCRdb picks TRBD1, but there is no DNA to check that call. This CDR3 has 16 residues. The CDR3 spells CASSLAGFRGTETQYF.

The chain has TRBV28 and TRBJ2-5; no DNA is available, so the TRBD1 call from TCRdb remains unchecked. The CDR3 has 12 amino acids. The germline V gene encodes CDR1 MDHEN and CDR2 SYDVKM. CDR3 residues: CASSIPRETQYF.

The chain has TRBV6-1 and TRBJ2-5. The CDR3 runs 14 residues. CDR1 and CDR2 from the germline V gene are MNHNS and SASEGT. CDR3 sequence reads: CASRVGFDKETQYF.

The chain has TRBV7-2 and TRBJ2-3. Germline CDR1 and CDR2: SGHTA and FQGNSA. The CDR3 has 17 residues. The CDR3 here is CASSIPKGFLGTDTQYF.

The rearrangement joins TRBV18 to TRBJ2-5; as DNA is missing, the TRBD2 call by TCRdb cannot be tested. CDR1 is KGHSH, CDR2 LQKENI, per germline. This CDR3 has 13 residues. The CDR3 sequence is CASSPYREETQYF.